This entry is about one T cell receptor beta chain. The target antigen is unknown. The data stem from a study of PD-1 blockade in classical Hodgkin lymphoma. General study points: Patients who responded completely had about the same baseline diversity as newly diagnosed patients. By C4D1, diversity of CD4+ TCRs had risen significantly, whereas that of CD8+ TCRs had not.

Each patient's relapse followed autologous stem cell transplantation, and brentuximab vedotin exposure varied. Some clones are missing from TCRdb's copy, which holds only in-frame ones; the method was immunoSEQ multiplex PCR. The table has tens of thousands of clones, 60% to 75% seen once. The ends lost 0 bases at V and 1 base at J; junction bases unmatched: 6. CDR1 SGHRS and CDR2 YFSETQ come from the germline V gene. There are 16 residues in the CDR3. This sample comprised peripheral blood mononuclear cells (PBMCs), obtained at baseline. The chain employs TRBV5-1 and TRBJ1-2, with 7 bases lining up with TRBD1. This TCR came from a human donor with classical Hodgkin lymphoma. The CDR3 DNA reads as TGCGCCAGCAGCTTGGGGACAGGAGAAATTAACTATGGCTACACCTTC. It specifies CASSLGTGEINYGYTF.